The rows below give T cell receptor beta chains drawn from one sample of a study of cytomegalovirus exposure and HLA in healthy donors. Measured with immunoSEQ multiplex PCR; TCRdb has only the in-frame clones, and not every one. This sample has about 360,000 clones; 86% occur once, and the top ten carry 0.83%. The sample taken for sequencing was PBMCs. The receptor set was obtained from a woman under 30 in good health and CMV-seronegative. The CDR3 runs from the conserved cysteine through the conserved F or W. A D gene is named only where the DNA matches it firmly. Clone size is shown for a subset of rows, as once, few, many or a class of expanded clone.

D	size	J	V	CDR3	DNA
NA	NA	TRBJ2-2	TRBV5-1	CASSLDSGAGELFF	TGCGCCAGCAGCTTGGATTCGGGGGCCGGGGAGCTGTTTTTT
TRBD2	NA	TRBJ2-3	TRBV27	CASSLFGLAGARGTDTQYF	TGTGCCAGCAGTTTATTCGGGCTAGCGGGGGCGAGGGGCACAGATACGCAGTATTTT
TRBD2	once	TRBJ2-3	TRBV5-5	CASSMRGLAGLTDTQYF	TGTGCCAGCAGTATGAGGGGACTAGCGGGTCTGACAGATACGCAGTATTTT
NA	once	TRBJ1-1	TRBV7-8	CASSSRQMNTEAFF	TGTGCCAGCAGCTCCCGACAGATGAACACTGAAGCTTTCTTT
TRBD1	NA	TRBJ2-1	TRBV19	CASSFDRDSPYNEQFF	TGTGCCAGTAGTTTTGACCGGGACAGCCCCTACAATGAGCAGTTCTTC
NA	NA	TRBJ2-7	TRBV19	CATYSCYILYEQYF	NA
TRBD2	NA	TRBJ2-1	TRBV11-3	CASSVGGVNEQFF	TGTGCCAGCAGCGTCGGGGGGGTGAATGAGCAGTTCTTC
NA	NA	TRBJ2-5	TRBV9	CASSPHLGEETQYF	TGTGCCAGCAGCCCCCACTTAGGGGAAGAGACCCAGTACTTC
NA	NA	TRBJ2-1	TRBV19	CASSISDRREQFF	TGTGCCAGTAGTATATCCGACAGGCGGGAGCAGTTCTTC
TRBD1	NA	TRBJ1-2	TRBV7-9	CASSKDRGLGGYTF	TGTGCCAGCAGCAAAGACAGGGGGCTGGGTGGCTACACCTTC
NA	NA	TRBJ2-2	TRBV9	CASSGRGGSDTGELFF	TGTGCCAGCAGCGGACGCGGGGGCTCCGACACCGGGGAGCTGTTTTTT
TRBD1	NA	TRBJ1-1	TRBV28	CASRNRGGTEAFF	TGTGCCAGCAGAAACAGGGGCGGCACTGAAGCTTTCTTT
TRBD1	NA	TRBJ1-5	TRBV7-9	CASSSTGDQPQHF	TGTGCCAGCAGTTCGACAGGGGACCAGCCCCAGCATTTT
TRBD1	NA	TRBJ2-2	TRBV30	CAWKRQGAGTGELFF	TGTGCCTGGAAGCGACAGGGGGCCGGAACCGGGGAGCTGTTTTTT
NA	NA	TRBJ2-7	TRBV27	CASSFTVSYEQYF	TGTGCCAGCAGTTTTACGGTGTCCTACGAGCAGTACTTC
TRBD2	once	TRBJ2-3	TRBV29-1	CSVDAAGLARPMDTQYF	TGCAGCGTTGATGCCGCCGGACTAGCCCGCCCGATGGATACGCAGTATTTT
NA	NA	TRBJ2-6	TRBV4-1	CASSQTPIQGPAVNVLTF	TGCGCCAGCAGCCAGACACCAATTCAGGGTCCCGCCGTCAACGTCCTGACTTTC
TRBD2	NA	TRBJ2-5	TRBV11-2	CASSLREGGETQYF	TGTGCCAGCAGCTTACGGGAGGGGGGGGAGACCCAGTACTTC
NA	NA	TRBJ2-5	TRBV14	CASSPESYTAQYF	TGTGCCAGCAGCCCGGAGTCCTATACGGCCCAGTACTTC
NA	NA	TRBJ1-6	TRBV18	CASSTGGHNSPLHF	TGTGCCAGCTCTACCGGGGGACATAATTCACCCCTCCACTTT
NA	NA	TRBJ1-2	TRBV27	CASSLSWGESNYGYTF	TGTGCCAGCAGTTTATCCTGGGGGGAGTCTAACTATGGCTACACCTTC
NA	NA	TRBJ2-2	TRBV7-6	CASSLGRGLDTGELFF	TGTGCCAGCAGCTTAGGGCGGGGTCTTGACACCGGGGAGCTGTTTTTT
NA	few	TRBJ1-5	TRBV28	CASSLKRAQHF	TGTGCCAGCAGTTTAAAGCGGGCCCAGCATTTT
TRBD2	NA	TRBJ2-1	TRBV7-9	CASSPVAGGNYNEQFF	TGTGCCAGCAGCCCAGTAGCGGGGGGGAATTACAATGAGCAGTTCTTC
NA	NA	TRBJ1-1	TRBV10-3	CAINQGMNTEAFF	TGTGCCATCAATCAGGGGATGAACACTGAAGCTTTCTTT
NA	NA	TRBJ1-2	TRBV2	CASSELQGRSGYTF	TGTGCCAGCAGTGAACTACAGGGTCGGAGTGGCTACACCTTC
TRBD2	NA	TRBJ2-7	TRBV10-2	CASSPSRLAGGPGFNEQYF	TGCGCCAGCAGTCCTTCAAGACTAGCGGGGGGGCCCGGTTTCAACGAGCAGTACTTC
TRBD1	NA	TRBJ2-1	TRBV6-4	CASSIDRGPYNEQFF	TGTGCCAGCAGTATAGACAGGGGCCCCTACAATGAGCAGTTCTTC
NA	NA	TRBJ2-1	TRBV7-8	CASSSLRLKSHSYNEQFF	TGTGCCAGCAGCTCACTAAGGTTGAAATCTCACTCCTACAATGAGCAGTTCTTC
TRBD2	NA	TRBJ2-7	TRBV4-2	CASSQVHPSGSIYEQYF	TGTGCCAGCAGCCAAGTTCACCCTAGCGGGAGCATATACGAGCAGTACTTC
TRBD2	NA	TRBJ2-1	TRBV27	CASSLGGGSALNEQFF	TGTGCCAGCAGTTTAGGTGGCGGGAGTGCTCTCAATGAGCAGTTCTTC
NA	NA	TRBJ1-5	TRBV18	CASSPSWSVSPSNGNQPQHF	TGTGCCAGCTCACCCTCCTGGTCGGTATCTCCTTCGAATGGCAATCAGCCCCAGCATTTT
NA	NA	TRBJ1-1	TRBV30	CAWRLTVNTEAFF	TGTGCCTGGAGGTTGACAGTGAACACTGAAGCTTTCTTT
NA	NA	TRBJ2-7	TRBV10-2	CASSQGSYEQYF	TGCGCCAGCAGCCAGGGCTCCTACGAGCAGTACTTC
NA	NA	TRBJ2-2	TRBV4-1	CASSPSTNTGELFF	TGCGCCAGCAGCCCCTCTACGAACACCGGGGAGCTGTTTTTT
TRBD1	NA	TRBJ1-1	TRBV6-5	CASSYSQGRNTEAFF	TGTGCCAGCAGTTACTCACAGGGGCGGAACACTGAAGCTTTCTTT
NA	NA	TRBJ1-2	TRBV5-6	CASSYWARSGYGYTF	TGTGCCAGCAGCTACTGGGCCCGCTCCGGCTATGGCTACACCTTC
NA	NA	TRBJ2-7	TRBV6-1	CASRPKGGPTYEQYF	TGTGCCAGCAGACCTAAGGGGGGGCCCACCTACGAGCAGTACTTC
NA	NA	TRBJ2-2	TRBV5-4	CASSTAGELFF	TGTGCCAGCAGTACGGCCGGGGAGCTGTTTTTT
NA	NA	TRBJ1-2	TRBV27	CASSHDSSYGYTF	TGTGCCAGCAGTCATGACAGTTCCTATGGCTACACCTTC
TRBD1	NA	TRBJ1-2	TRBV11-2	CASSSDRDRVLNGYTF	TGTGCCAGCAGCTCTGACCGGGACAGGGTTCTCAATGGCTACACCTTC
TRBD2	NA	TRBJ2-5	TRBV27	CASQRRITSVETQYF	TGTGCCAGCCAGAGGAGGATTACTAGCGTGGAGACCCAGTACTTC
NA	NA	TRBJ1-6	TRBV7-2	CASTDYYNSPLHF	TGTGCCAGCACCGACTACTATAATTCACCCCTCCACTTT
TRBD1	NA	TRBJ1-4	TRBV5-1	CASSSLGQGFNEKLFF	TGCGCCAGCAGCTCCCTCGGACAGGGTTTTAATGAAAAACTGTTTTTT
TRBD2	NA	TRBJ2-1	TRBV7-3	CASSLTSGSDNEQFF	TGTGCCAGCAGCTTAACGAGCGGGAGCGACAATGAGCAGTTCTTC
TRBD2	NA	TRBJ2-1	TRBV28	CASVPYGGYNEQFF	TGTGCCAGCGTCCCCTACGGGGGGTACAATGAGCAGTTCTTC
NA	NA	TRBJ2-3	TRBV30	CAWTPVDTQYF	TGTGCCTGGACCCCTGTCGATACGCAGTATTTT
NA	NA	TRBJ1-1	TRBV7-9	CASSPLELATEAFF	TGTGCCAGCAGCCCGCTGGAGTTGGCCACTGAAGCTTTCTTT
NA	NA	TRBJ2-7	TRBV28	CASRQNSYEQYF	TGTGCCAGCAGGCAGAACTCCTACGAGCAGTACTTC
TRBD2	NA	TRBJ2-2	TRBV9	CASSVRTSGRYNTGELFF	TGTGCCAGCAGCGTAAGGACTAGCGGGAGGTATAACACCGGGGAGCTGTTTTTT
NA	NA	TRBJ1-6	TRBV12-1	CASSFLSRGAGPPLHF	TGTGCCAGCAGCTTCCTTTCACGGGGAGCAGGTCCACCCCTCCACTTT
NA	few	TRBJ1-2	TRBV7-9	CASSTGEF	TGTGCCAGCAGCACGGGGGAATTC